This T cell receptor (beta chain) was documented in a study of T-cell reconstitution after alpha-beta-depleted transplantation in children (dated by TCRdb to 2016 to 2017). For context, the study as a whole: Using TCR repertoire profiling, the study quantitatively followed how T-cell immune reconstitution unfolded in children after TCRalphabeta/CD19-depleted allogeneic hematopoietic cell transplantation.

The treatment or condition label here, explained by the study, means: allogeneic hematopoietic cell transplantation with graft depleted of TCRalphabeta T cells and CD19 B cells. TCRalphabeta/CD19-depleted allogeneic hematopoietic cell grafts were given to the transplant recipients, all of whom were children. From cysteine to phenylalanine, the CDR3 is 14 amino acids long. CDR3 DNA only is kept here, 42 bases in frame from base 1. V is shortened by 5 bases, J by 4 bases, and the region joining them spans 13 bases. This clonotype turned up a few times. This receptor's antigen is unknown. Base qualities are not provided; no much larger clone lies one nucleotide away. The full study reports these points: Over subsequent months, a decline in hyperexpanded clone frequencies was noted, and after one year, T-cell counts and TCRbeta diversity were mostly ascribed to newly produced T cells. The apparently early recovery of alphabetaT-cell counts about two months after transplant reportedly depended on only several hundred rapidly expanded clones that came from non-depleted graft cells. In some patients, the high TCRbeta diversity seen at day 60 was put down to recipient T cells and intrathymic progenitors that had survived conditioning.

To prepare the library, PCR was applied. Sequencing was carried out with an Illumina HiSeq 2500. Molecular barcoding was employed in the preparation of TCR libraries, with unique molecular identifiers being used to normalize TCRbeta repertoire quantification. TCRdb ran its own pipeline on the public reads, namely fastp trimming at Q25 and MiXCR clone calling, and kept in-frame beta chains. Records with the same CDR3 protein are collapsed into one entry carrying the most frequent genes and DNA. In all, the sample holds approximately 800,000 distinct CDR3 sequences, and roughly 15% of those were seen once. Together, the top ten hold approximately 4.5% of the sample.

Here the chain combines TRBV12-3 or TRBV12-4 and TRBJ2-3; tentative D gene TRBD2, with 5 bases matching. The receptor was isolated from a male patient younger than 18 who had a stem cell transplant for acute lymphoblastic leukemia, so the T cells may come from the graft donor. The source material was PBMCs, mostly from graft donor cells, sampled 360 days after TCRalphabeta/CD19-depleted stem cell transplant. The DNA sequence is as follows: TGTGCCAGCAGTCCCGTCGGGATCCCAGATACGCAGTATTTT. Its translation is CASSPVGIPDTQYF.